Presented here are 18 T cell receptor beta chains from one specimen sequenced in a study of control samples from healthy donors and cancer patients. Clones were sequenced by immunoSEQ multiplex PCR, and TCRdb holds only the in-frame ones, with some missing. The table has 200,000 to 250,000 clones, roughly 94% seen once. Sequencing was performed on blood. The receptors derive from a man aged 45-65 years in good health.

The chain employs TRBV10-3 and TRBJ1-2, with 10 bases that match TRBD1. Germline values: CDR1 ENHRY, CDR2 SYGVKD. The trim removed 6 bases at V and 5 bases at J, leaving 6 bases unmatched. The length of the CDR3 is 14 residues. CDR3 bases: TGTGCCATCAGGGGGACAGGGGTCCAATATGGCTACACCTTC. Protein product: CAIRGTGVQYGYTF.

This rearrangement joins TRBV5-1 to TRBJ2-6; a possible D gene is TRBD1 (5 bases). This CDR3 comprises 19 residues. Germline CDR1 is SGHRS and CDR2 is YFSETQ. Trimming took 0 bases from V and 2 from J, leaving 18 bases between them. This chain's CDR3 is CASSLEGRTLGPGANVLTF. Written as DNA, the CDR3 is TGCGCCAGCAGCTTGGAGGGGCGGACCTTGGGGCCTGGGGCCAACGTCCTGACTTTC.

The rearrangement uses TRBV9 and TRBJ2-1; D not certain. This CDR3 is built from 16 residues. Trimming shortened V by 4 bases and J by 6 bases, and 20 bases separated the two germline ends. Germline V CDR1 and CDR2: SGDLS, YYNGEE. The CDR3 sequence: CASSSPPSGRINEQFF. In DNA, the CDR3 is TGTGCCAGCAGCTCTCCCCCCTCGGGCAGGATCAATGAGCAGTTCTTC. The full variable domain, with the rest looked up from reference TRBV9 and TRBJ2-1, is DSGVTQTPKHLITATGQRVTLRCSPRSGDLSVYWYQQSLDQGLQFLIQYYNGEERAKGNILERFSAQQFPDLHSELNLSSLELGDSALYFCASSSPPSGRINEQFFGPGTRLTVL.

This chain uses TRBV29-1 with TRBJ1-3; D possibly corresponds to TRBD1 (6 bases). V was trimmed by 4 bases and J by 3 bases, leaving 19 bases between them. Germline loops: CDR1 SQVTM, CDR2 ANQGSEA. The CDR3 runs 16 residues. CDR3 loop: CSVVDPTGSSGNTIYF. CDR3 bases: TGCAGCGTTGTGGACCCTACAGGGAGCAGTGGAAACACCATATATTTT.

The chain links TRBV19 to TRBJ1-4, with D uncertain. Germline CDR1 is LNHDA and CDR2 is SQIVND (reference sequence). Between the trimmed V and J ends, which lost 1 base and 8 bases, there was a span of 8 bases. This CDR3 is 13 amino acids long. This CDR3 reads CASSIALGEKLFF. CDR3 in DNA: TGTGCCAGTAGTATAGCGCTGGGGGAAAAACTGTTTTTT.

The chain has TRBV5-3 and TRBJ1-1; D is unresolved. TRBV5-3 is an ORF, with its function uncertain. The CDR3 sequence is 13 residues long. Trimming cost V 0 bases and J 1 base, with 4 bases left between them. As DNA, the CDR3 is TGTGCCAGAAGCTTGGGTCAGAACACTGAAGCTTTCTTT. It yields the protein CARSLGQNTEAFF.

CDR3 in DNA: TGTGCCAGCAGCCAAGGGGGTGTACTGTTTTTT. It codes for CASSQGGVLFF. The J gene is TRBJ1-4, the V gene TRBV3-1 (or the pseudogene TRBV3-2); D gene ambiguous. Germline assignment: CDR1 LGHDT and CDR2 YNNKEL (reference sequence). The CDR3 has 11 residues. V dropped 1 base and J dropped 13 bases, with 7 bases sitting between them.

The rearrangement joins TRBV5-6 to TRBJ1-3; a possible D gene is TRBD1 (5 bases). V was pared by 4 bases and J by 1 base, with 15 bases between. In germline, CDR1 is SGHDT, CDR2 YYEEEE. The CDR3 spans 16 residues. CDR3 sequence reads: CASSTRGVTSGNTIYF. CDR3 in DNA: TGTGCCAGCAGCACCCGGGGGGTGACGTCTGGAAACACCATATATTTT.

In this sample, this clone turned up a few times. This chain joins TRBV5-4 and TRBJ2-7; D is perhaps TRBD2 (5 bases). Germline V gene sequence: CDR1 SGHNT, CDR2 YYREEE (reference sequence). There are 13 residues in the CDR3. V lost 4 bases, J lost 6 bases, and 14 bases lay in between. CDR3 in amino acids: CASSPGLDGEQYV. In DNA form, the CDR3 reads TGTGCCAGCAGCCCGGGATTGGATGGCGAGCAGTACGTC.

This clone was recorded once. This rearrangement joins TRBV24-1 to TRBJ2-3; 9 bases map to TRBD2. J was trimmed by 0 bases and V by 9 bases; bases with no gene match: 12. Germline V gene data show CDR1 as KGHDR and CDR2 as SFDVKD. This CDR3 is built from 17 residues. This CDR3 is CATGEVAGVTSTDTQYF. The CDR3 coding sequence is TGTGCCACCGGGGAAGTAGCGGGGGTGACTAGCACAGATACGCAGTATTTT.

This sequence joins TRBV7-8 and TRBJ1-5; D remains unclear. The CDR3 spans 12 residues. Germline V lookup: CDR1 SGHVS, CDR2 FQNEAQ. Trimming took 2 bases from V and 5 from J, leaving 4 bases between them. CDR3 sequence: CASSLPDQPQHF. CDR3 DNA sequence: TGTGCCAGCAGCTTACCTGATCAGCCCCAGCATTTT.

This chain links TRBV7-3 with TRBJ1-5; 8 bases agree with TRBD1. The CDR3 is 15 residues long. V trimming: 0 bases; J trimming: 2 bases; junction bases outside the gene matches: 0. Per germline, CDR1 SGHTA and CDR2 FQGTGA. The CDR3 region has the DNA TGTGCCAGCAGCTTAACGGGACAGGGCAATCAGCCCCAGCATTTT. Translating gives CASSLTGQGNQPQHF.

The genes are TRBV3-1 (or the pseudogene TRBV3-2) and TRBJ1-4; D call uncertain. CDR1 is LGHDT, CDR2 YNNKEL, per germline (reference sequence). Trimming pared 0 bases from V and 7 bases from J, leaving 9 bases between. The CDR3 has 14 residues. The CDR3, as DNA: TGTGCCAGCAGCCAAGACCGAGGCGGTGAAAAACTGTTTTTT. Protein: CASSQDRGGEKLFF.

V gene TRBV6-5 combines with J gene TRBJ1-4; weak D call: TRBD1 (6 bases). The V gene lost 7 bases and the J gene lost 6 bases, with 12 bases spanning the gap. Germline assignment: CDR1 MNHEY and CDR2 SVGAGI. The CDR3 contains 13 residues. The CDR3 DNA reads TGTGCCAGCATACGGGACAACTATGAAAAACTGTTTTTT. Residues: CASIRDNYEKLFF.

The V gene is TRBV7-2, the J gene TRBJ1-2, with D perhaps TRBD1 (6 bases). V lost 1 base and J 8 bases, leaving 14 bases between the germline ends. Germline values: CDR1 SGHTA, CDR2 FQGNSA. CDR3 length: 14 amino acids. The CDR3 region is CASSLVGGAGGYTF. The CDR3 bases are TGTGCCAGCAGCTTAGTGGGGGGCGCCGGGGGCTACACCTTC.

The gene calls are TRBV3-1 (or the pseudogene TRBV3-2) and TRBJ2-5; D gene ambiguous. Per germline, CDR1 LGHDT and CDR2 YNNKEL (reference sequence). This CDR3 contains 11 residues. V shed 4 bases and J shed 2 bases, with 2 bases lying between them. The CDR3 DNA is TGTGCCAGCAGCCGACAAGAGACCCAGTACTTC. As protein: CASSRQETQYF.

The V gene is TRBV19, the J gene TRBJ1-5, with 9 bases aligning to TRBD1. The ends lost 4 bases at V and 4 bases at J; junction bases unmatched: 2. The germline V gene encodes CDR1 LNHDA and CDR2 SQIVND (reference sequence). CDR3 length: 14 amino acids. The CDR3 coding sequence is TGTGCCAGTAGTACGGGACAGGGAAATCAGCCCCAGCATTTT. This codes for CASSTGQGNQPQHF.

The chain links TRBV19 to TRBJ1-2, with a tentative D call TRBD1 (6 bases). Deletions cut 2 bases from V and 2 bases from J, with 9 bases between. The length of the CDR3 is 14 residues. Germline V gene data show CDR1 as LNHDA and CDR2 as SQIVND (reference sequence). The DNA of the CDR3 is TGTGCCAGTAGTATAAACAGGGTAAACTATGGCTACACCTTC. Amino acids: CASSINRVNYGYTF.